These 21 T cell receptor beta chains share one sample of origin, sequenced in a study of cytomegalovirus exposure and HLA in healthy donors. Method: immunoSEQ multiplex PCR; TCRdb's copy keeps in-frame clones and lacks some. In the table there are about 190,000 clones, 86% of which are singletons. The specimen was PBMCs. The receptors originated from a woman aged 18-29 years in good health and CMV-seronegative.

In its sample, this clone was seen once. The chain joins TRBV30 to TRBJ2-1; a weak D match, TRBD1 (5 bases). Deletions cut 1 base from V and 0 bases from J, with 7 bases between. Germline assignment: CDR1 GTSNPN and CDR2 SVGIG (reference sequence). The CDR3 has 14 residues. CDR3 in amino acids: CAWSAGISYNEQFF. Written as DNA, the CDR3 is TGTGCCTGGAGTGCAGGGATCTCCTACAATGAGCAGTTCTTC.

This chain connects TRBV7-9 to TRBJ2-3; 8 nucleotides match TRBD1. V shed 6 bases and J 4 bases; nucleotides not matched to a gene: 18. The CDR3 has 18 amino acids. Germline lookup yields CDR1 SEHNR and CDR2 FQNEAQ (reference sequence). CDR3 sequence: CASRLGQGATARSDTQYF. CDR3 bases: TGTGCCAGCAGGTTGGGGCAGGGGGCAACGGCGAGGTCAGATACGCAGTATTTT. Complete variable domain (other parts from reference TRBV7-9 and TRBJ2-3): DTGVSQNPRHKITKRGQNVTFRCDPISEHNRLYWYRQTLGQGPEFLTYFQNEAQLEKSRLLSDRFSAERPKGSFSTLEIQRTEQGDSAMYLCASRLGQGATARSDTQYFGPGTRLTVL.

V is TRBV2 and J is TRBJ2-5, with D possibly TRBD2 on 5 matching bases. The CDR3 is 14 residues long. Trimming took off 4 bases at V and 5 bases at J, with 14 bases between the two ends. The germline gives CDR1 SNHLY, CDR2 FYNNEI. CDR3 in amino acids: CASSGIAFGETQYF. As DNA, the CDR3 is TGTGCCAGCAGTGGGATAGCGTTCGGGGAGACCCAGTACTTC.

The V call is TRBV5-1, the J call TRBJ1-1; the D is unclear. The germline V and J ends were trimmed by 6 bases and 1 base, with 10 bases remaining between them. CDR1 and CDR2 (germline): SGHRS, YFSETQ. This CDR3 is 13 amino acids long. Here the CDR3 reads CASTKEANTEAFF. In DNA form, the CDR3 reads TGCGCCAGCACAAAAGAAGCGAACACTGAAGCTTTCTTT. The whole variable domain, filled in from reference TRBV5-1 and TRBJ1-1, reads KAGVTQTPRYLIKTRGQQVTLSCSPISGHRSVSWYQQTPGQGLQFLFEYFSETQRNKGNFPGRFSGRQFSNSRSEMNVSTLELGDSALYLCASTKEANTEAFFGQGTRLTVV.

V usage is TRBV15 and J usage is TRBJ2-4; 7 nucleotides match TRBD1. V lost 1 base and J lost 1; bases outside the gene matches: 13. This CDR3 contains 19 residues. Germline V gives CDR1 LNHNV, CDR2 YYDKDF (reference sequence). The CDR3 DNA reads as TGTGCCACCAGCAGAGTAGGGCTAAAGACAGGGACGGCCAAAAACATTCAGTACTTC. It encodes CATSRVGLKTGTAKNIQYF.

The V call is TRBV2, the J call TRBJ2-7; D is possibly TRBD1 (6 bases). The ends were cut back, 5 bases at V and 3 bases at J, with 14 bases in the middle. Germline values: CDR1 SNHLY, CDR2 FYNNEI. The CDR3 length is 14 residues. The CDR3 sequence is CASSRQVNNYEQYF. The CDR3, as DNA: TGTGCCAGCAGTAGACAGGTGAATAACTACGAGCAGTACTTC.

A note on this clone: Other DNA sequences in this sample translate to the same CDR3. This chain connects TRBV9 to TRBJ1-2; D is uncertain. CDR1 and CDR2 (germline): SGDLS, YYNGEE. With 0 bases removed from V and 3 bases from J, the gap between germline ends came to 6 bases. The CDR3 sequence is 13 residues long. The CDR3 region is CASSVVADYGYTF. In DNA form, the CDR3 reads TGTGCCAGCAGCGTAGTGGCGGACTATGGCTACACCTTC.

The rearrangement uses TRBV27 and TRBJ1-1; no reliable D call. The CDR3 is 13 amino acids. With 5 bases removed from V and 0 bases from J, the gap between germline ends came to 7 bases. The germline gives CDR1 MNHEY, CDR2 SMNVEV (reference sequence). The CDR3 is CASSGDVNTEAFF. The CDR3 DNA sequence: TGTGCCAGCAGTGGAGACGTGAACACTGAAGCTTTCTTT.

This clone occurred a few times. V and J are TRBV2 and TRBJ2-7, with D possibly TRBD2 on 5 matching bases. The germline V gene encodes CDR1 SNHLY and CDR2 FYNNEI. The CDR3 is 14 amino acids. Between the trimmed V and J ends, which lost 1 base and 6 bases, there was a span of 13 bases. CDR3: CASSEVEGVGEQYF. The CDR3 nucleotides read TGTGCCAGCAGTGAAGTAGAGGGTGTGGGCGAGCAGTACTTC.

The chain uses TRBV7-9 and TRBJ1-1; 8 positions match TRBD1. CDR1 is SEHNR, CDR2 FQNEAQ, per germline (reference sequence). Germline trimming cut 3 bases from V and 1 base from J; bases unmatched to any gene: 4. This CDR3 spans 15 amino acids. The chain's CDR3 is CASSFGDRQNTEAFF. CDR3 DNA: TGTGCCAGCAGCTTTGGGGACAGGCAGAACACTGAAGCTTTCTTT.

The genes are TRBV30 and TRBJ1-1; 7 nucleotides match TRBD1. The trim removed 0 bases at V and 5 bases at J, leaving 9 bases unmatched. CDR1 and CDR2 from the germline V gene are GTSNPN and SVGIG (reference sequence). The CDR3 has 15 amino acids. This CDR3 reads CAWSVAPLQGTEAFF. Written as DNA, the CDR3 is TGTGCCTGGAGTGTAGCCCCCCTACAGGGGACTGAAGCTTTCTTT.

This clone occurred once. V usage is TRBV5-1 and J usage is TRBJ2-5, with D maybe TRBD1 (6 bases). Trimming left V 1 base short and J 2 bases short, with 24 bases between. The CDR3 covers 19 residues. Germline values: CDR1 SGHRS, CDR2 YFSETQ. CDR3 sequence reads: CASSLLFAVKGDGQETQYF. In DNA, the CDR3 is TGCGCCAGCAGCTTGTTATTCGCGGTGAAGGGGGACGGACAAGAGACCCAGTACTTC.

The chain's CDR3 is CAISETGATNEKLFF. Here the CDR3 DNA reads TGTGCCATCAGTGAGACAGGGGCAACTAATGAAAAACTGTTTTTT. This chain links TRBV10-3 with TRBJ1-4; 7 bases are a match to TRBD1. CDR1 is ENHRY, CDR2 SYGVKD, per germline. This CDR3 region has 15 residues. Trimming removed 2 bases from V and 0 bases from J; junction bases left unmatched: 0.

The chain couples TRBV5-4 to TRBJ2-1; TRBD2 matches at 9 bases. The junction had 4 bases not matched to a gene; V was cut back by 5 bases and J by 4 bases. CDR1 and CDR2 (germline): SGHNT, YYREEE (reference sequence). The CDR3 length is 14 residues. CDR3 in DNA: TGTGCCAGCAGAGGGACTAGCCCATACAATGAGCAGTTCTTC. Its protein is CASRGTSPYNEQFF.

The chain recombines TRBV6-5 with TRBJ2-7, with 7 bases aligning to TRBD1. The CDR3 spans 13 residues. V gave up 6 bases and J gave up 3 bases; unmatched junction bases: 5. Germline V gene data show CDR1 as MNHEY and CDR2 as SVGAGI. The CDR3 loop is CASSHRGLYEQYF. The CDR3 DNA reads as TGTGCCAGCAGCCACAGGGGCCTCTACGAGCAGTACTTC.

The chain is built from TRBV6-4 and TRBJ1-2; the D gene is possibly TRBD1 (5 bases). The germline CDR1 and CDR2 sequences are MRHNA and SNTAGT. Trimming pared 3 bases from V and 3 bases from J, leaving 14 bases between. The CDR3 is 15 residues long. The CDR3 bases are TGTGCCAGCAGTGATCCGGTGGCGGGGGACTATGGCTACACCTTC. It is translated as CASSDPVAGDYGYTF.

This chain links TRBV6-5 with TRBJ2-5, with a tentative D call TRBD2 (6 bases). The germline V gene has CDR1 MNHEY and CDR2 SVGAGI. There are 16 residues in the CDR3. Trimming removed 0 bases from V and 7 bases from J, with 18 bases in between. The CDR3 loop is CASSYSDQEFGGTQYF. DNA for the CDR3: TGTGCCAGCAGTTACTCGGACCAGGAGTTCGGGGGGACCCAGTACTTC.

The gene calls are TRBV12-1 and TRBJ2-5; the table's D call TRBD2 went unverified against the DNA. TRBV12-1 is reported as a pseudogene. The CDR3 extends over 16 amino acids. DNA for the CDR3: TGTGCCAGCAGCTTCGGGACTACCACTAACCAAGAGACCCAGTACTTC. This gives the protein CASSFGTTTNQETQYF.

There are a few counts of this clone. This rearrangement joins TRBV19 to TRBJ1-5; perhaps TRBD1 as D (5 bases). The CDR3 contains 16 residues. Germline loops: CDR1 LNHDA, CDR2 SQIVND (reference sequence). V dropped 5 bases and J dropped 3 bases, with 17 bases sitting between them. The CDR3 spells CASSPSSGTNNQPQHF. The CDR3, as DNA: TGTGCCAGTAGTCCCTCCTCAGGGACTAACAATCAGCCCCAGCATTTT.

In its sample, this clone was seen once. The V gene is TRBV28, the J gene TRBJ2-1, with TRBD2 identical over 7 bases. V lost 5 bases and J lost 4; bases outside the gene matches: 2. Germline values: CDR1 MDHEN, CDR2 SYDVKM. CDR3 size: 13 residues. CDR3 in amino acids: CASSGGGYNEQFF. CDR3 coding DNA: TGTGCCAGCAGTGGGGGGGGATACAATGAGCAGTTCTTC.

V and J are TRBV2 and TRBJ2-7; 14 bases map to TRBD2. The CDR3 has 15 residues. From germline, CDR1 is SNHLY and CDR2 FYNNEI. V gave up 6 bases and J gave up 3 bases; unmatched junction bases: 4. The CDR3 protein is CASSVTSGRVYEQYF. The CDR3 nucleotides are TGTGCCAGCAGCGTGACTAGCGGGAGGGTCTACGAGCAGTACTTC.